The rows below give T cell receptor beta chains drawn from one sample of a study of Graves' ophthalmopathy and Graves' hyperthyroidism. TCRdb ran MiXCR on the multiplex PCR reads and lists one entry per CDR3 protein. The table includes 400,000 or so distinct CDR3 sequences, 15% detected once. Sequencing used peripheral blood. These receptor sequences come from a woman in her late teens or twenties with stable Graves' hyperthyroidism. Both conserved end residues are part of each CDR3. D genes are given only for firm matches. A clone size is listed for some rows: how often the clone was seen (once, few, many), or a class if it is expanded.

D | J | V | size | CDR3 | DNA
- | TRBJ2-2 | TRBV12-3/TRBV12-4 | many | CASRGHTGELFF | TGTGCCAGCAGAGGACACACCGGGGAGCTGTTTTTT
TRBD1 | TRBJ2-7 | TRBV7-2 | few | CASSSQGTASYEQYF | TGTGCCAGCAGCTCACAGGGGACAGCCTCCTACGAGCAGTACTTC
- | TRBJ2-2 | TRBV6-1 | many | CASSEAVTGITGELFF | TGTGCCAGCAGTGAAGCTGTGACAGGAATCACCGGGGAGCTGTTTTTT
- | TRBJ1-1 | TRBV6-1 | many | CASKTGQRTEAFF | TGTGCCAGCAAAACGGGCCAGAGGACTGAAGCTTTCTTT
- | TRBJ1-6 | TRBV3-1 | few | CASSPQGSGDSPLHF | TGTGCCAGCAGCCCCCAGGGCTCTGGGGATTCACCCCTCCACTTT
TRBD2 | TRBJ2-5 | TRBV12-3/TRBV12-4 | - | CASSLAPSGGEVRRQETQYF | TGTGCCAGCAGTTTAGCACCTAGCGGGGGGGAAGTACGGAGGCAAGAGACCCAGTACTTC
- | TRBJ1-2 | TRBV11-3 | many | CASSLKAGQTYGYTF | TGTGCCAGCAGCTTAAAAGCCGGACAGACGTATGGCTACACCTTC
- | TRBJ1-2 | TRBV24-1 | many | CATSVEGGYGYTF | TGTGCCACCAGTGTCGAGGGAGGCTATGGCTACACCTTC
TRBD2 | TRBJ2-3 | TRBV19 | - | CASTNGRASTDTQYF | TGTGCCAGTACCAACGGGAGGGCTAGCACAGATACGCAGTATTTT
- | TRBJ2-7 | TRBV11-2 | many | CASSLALGAYEQYF | TGTGCCAGCAGCTTAGCTCTAGGGGCCTACGAGCAGTACTTC
TRBD1 | TRBJ1-6 | TRBV24-1 | many | CATSDPIDRVVVDSPLHF | TGTGCCACCAGTGATCCTATTGACAGGGTGGTTGTGGATTCACCCCTCCACTTT
- | TRBJ2-5 | TRBV6-2/TRBV6-3 | many | CASRYYGGETQYF | TGTGCCAGCAGATATTACGGAGGAGAGACCCAGTACTTC
- | TRBJ1-1 | TRBV7-8 | few | CASSPRTVSSNTEAFF | TGTGCCAGCAGCCCCCGGACGGTGTCATCAAACACTGAAGCTTTCTTT
- | TRBJ1-2 | TRBV10-3 | many | CAIADTSGRSGYTF | TGTGCCATCGCAGACACCTCAGGCAGGTCTGGCTACACCTTC
- | TRBJ1-2 | TRBV19 | many | CASSTTGLIYGYTF | TGTGCCAGTAGTACCACGGGACTGATCTATGGCTACACCTTC
- | TRBJ1-2 | TRBV30 | - | CAWSGYGYTF | TGTGCCTGGAGCGGGTATGGCTACACCTTC
- | TRBJ1-2 | TRBV14 | few | CASDPSGGGGGYTF | TGTGCCAGCGACCCCAGCGGGGGAGGCGGAGGCTACACCTTC
- | TRBJ2-7 | TRBV7-2 | many | CASSLVVQNEQYF | TGTGCCAGCAGCTTAGTTGTACAGAACGAGCAGTACTTC
- | TRBJ1-2 | TRBV29-1 | many | CSVEDRAGHYGYTF | TGCAGCGTTGAAGATCGAGCAGGCCACTATGGCTACACCTTC
- | TRBJ2-7 | TRBV12-3/TRBV12-4 | many | CASTKRMGLVTYEQYF | TGTGCCAGCACCAAACGGATGGGGCTGGTCACCTACGAGCAGTACTTC
- | TRBJ2-2 | TRBV6-5 | - | CASSLFGGANTGELCF | TGTGCCAGCAGTTTGTTTGGGGGGGCGAACACCGGGGAGCTGTGTTTT
- | TRBJ1-1 | TRBV12-3/TRBV12-4 | many | CASSIGGHTEAFF | TGTGCCAGCAGCATAGGGGGGCACACTGAAGCTTTCTTT